One and the same sample provided the 20 T cell receptor beta chains below, sequenced in a study of T cells expressing NK-cell markers. TCRdb re-called the 5' RACE reads and catalogs CDR3 proteins one per entry, DNA excluded. The ten top clones account for roughly 4.2%, within a sample of 200,000 to 300,000 distinct CDR3 sequences. Sequenced material: blood T cells: a sorted CD56 or NKG2C T cell subset, CD4+ or CD8+ T cells, or bulk PBMC T cells (not recorded which). All receptors derive from a woman aged 18 to 75 in good health.

V gene TRBV7-3 combines with J gene TRBJ2-3; TCRdb gives TRBD1 as the D gene, but with no DNA this cannot be confirmed. Germline assignment: CDR1 SGHTA and CDR2 FQGTGA. The CDR3 length is 13 residues. CDR3: CASSFRVADTQYF.

CDR3: CASSFKGYQETQYF. V and J are TRBV12-3 or TRBV12-4 and TRBJ2-5. The CDR3 is 14 residues long.

The chain recombines TRBV29-1 with TRBJ1-2. CDR3 length: 15 amino acids. The germline CDR1 and CDR2 sequences are SQVTM and ANQGSEA. This CDR3 reads CSVDRALPGNYGYTF. The full variable domain, with the rest looked up from reference TRBV29-1 and TRBJ1-2, is SAVISQKPSRDICQRGTSLTIQCQVDSQVTMMFWYRQQPGQSLTLIATANQGSEATYESGFVIDKFPISRPNLTFSTLTVSNMSPEDSSIYLCSVDRALPGNYGYTFGSGTRLTVV.

This chain joins TRBV20-1 and TRBJ2-5; the D call of TRBD2 rests on TCRdb alone, since no DNA is present to check it. The CDR3 runs to 13 residues. Germline loops: CDR1 DFQATT, CDR2 SNEGSKA (reference sequence). The CDR3 region is CSARSPPGETQYF.

The J gene is TRBJ2-1, the V gene TRBV6-1; TCRdb's assignment of TRBD1 cannot be checked, as there is no DNA. Germline CDR1 is MNHNS and CDR2 is SASEGT. This CDR3 spans 13 amino acids. The CDR3 is CASSEQGPNEQFF.

The J gene is TRBJ1-2, the V gene TRBV5-1. The CDR3 spans 15 residues. Germline V gene lookup returns CDR1 SGHRS and CDR2 YFSETQ. CDR3: CASSLEHTRGYGYTF.

The genes are TRBV24-1 and TRBJ2-1; TCRdb selects TRBD1, and the lack of DNA leaves this call unchecked. CDR1 is KGHDR, CDR2 SFDVKD, per germline. The CDR3 totals 15 residues. CDR3 residues: CATSDFGRGGNEQFF.

The V call is TRBV20-1, the J call TRBJ1-1; TCRdb's assignment of TRBD1 cannot be checked, as there is no DNA. Per germline, CDR1 DFQATT and CDR2 SNEGSKA (reference sequence). The length of the CDR3 is 13 residues. CDR3 residues: CSAVSGLSLIAFF.

The genes are TRBV10-3 and TRBJ2-3; TCRdb lists TRBD2, though no DNA is available to test this call. The CDR3 has 17 residues. Germline V gene sequence: CDR1 ENHRY, CDR2 SYGVKD. CDR3 residues: CAISAGLAGGPRDTQYF.

The V and J genes are TRBV20-1 and TRBJ1-6. Per the germline V gene, CDR1 is DFQATT and CDR2 is SNEGSKA (reference sequence). This CDR3 comprises 16 residues. The CDR3 here is CSARDLGSSYNSPLHF.

V is TRBV14 and J is TRBJ2-1. The CDR3 consists of 12 residues. Germline CDR1 SGHDN, CDR2 FVKESK. The CDR3 is CASSRQNNEQFF.

The chain uses TRBV11-2 and TRBJ2-1; TCRdb gives TRBD2 as the D gene, but with no DNA this cannot be confirmed. This CDR3 contains 14 residues. The V gene's germline CDR1 is SGHAT and CDR2 FQNNGV. CDR3 sequence reads: CASNKGGRDNEQFF.

This rearrangement joins TRBV25-1 to TRBJ2-7; no DNA is available, so the TRBD1 call from TCRdb remains unchecked. Germline assignment: CDR1 MGHDK and CDR2 SYGVNS. This CDR3 has 16 residues. The CDR3 is CASSGSRTGISYEQYF.

The rearrangement uses TRBV11-1 and TRBJ2-5; the TCRdb call, TRBD2, lacks DNA for checking. Germline V CDR1 and CDR2: SGHAT, FQDESV (reference sequence). This CDR3 has 15 residues. The CDR3 sequence: CASSLLERGGETQYF.

V is TRBV10-3 and J is TRBJ2-1. The CDR3 is made up of 12 amino acids. Per the germline V gene, CDR1 is ENHRY and CDR2 is SYGVKD. The CDR3 sequence: CAISESTYEQFF.

J is TRBJ1-2 and V is TRBV6-5; TCRdb selects TRBD1, and the lack of DNA leaves this call unchecked. Germline V CDR1 and CDR2: MNHEY, SVGAGI. The CDR3 sequence is 16 residues long. CDR3 region: CASSYLGTGGPYGYTF.

The V call is TRBV18, the J call TRBJ2-7; TCRdb's D gene call, TRBD1, goes unchecked for lack of DNA. CDR3 size: 14 residues. Germline assignment: CDR1 KGHSH and CDR2 LQKENI. The CDR3 loop reads CASSQDRARSGQYF.

CDR3 sequence reads: CASSPQGGSNQPQHF. This chain uses TRBV7-2 with TRBJ1-5; TCRdb's D gene call, TRBD1, goes unchecked for lack of DNA. The CDR3 spans 15 residues. CDR1 is SGHTA and CDR2 is FQGNSA in the germline V gene.

The chain carries TRBV20-1 and TRBJ2-1; TCRdb's D gene call, TRBD2, goes unchecked for lack of DNA. Germline-derived CDR1 and CDR2 are DFQATT and SNEGSKA (reference sequence). The CDR3 runs 14 residues. The CDR3: CSARMVAGWDEQFF.

The rearrangement uses TRBV12-3 or TRBV12-4 and TRBJ2-7; TCRdb's assignment of TRBD1 cannot be checked, as there is no DNA. This CDR3 region has 14 residues. The chain's CDR3 is CASSPGQGSHEQYF.